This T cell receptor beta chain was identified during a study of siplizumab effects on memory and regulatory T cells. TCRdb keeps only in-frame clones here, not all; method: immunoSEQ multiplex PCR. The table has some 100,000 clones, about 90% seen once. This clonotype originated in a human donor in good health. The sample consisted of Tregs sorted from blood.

The CDR3 bases are TGTGCCAGCAGCGTAGGAGCAAATAGCAATCAGCCCCAGCATTTT. Protein sequence: CASSVGANSNQPQHF. The rearrangement uses TRBV9 and TRBJ1-5; D remains unclear. CDR1 and CDR2 (germline): SGDLS, YYNGEE. This CDR3 has 15 amino acids. V dropped 0 bases and J dropped 0 bases, with 7 bases sitting between them. The whole variable domain, remainder taken from reference TRBV9 and TRBJ1-5, is DSGVTQTPKHLITATGQRVTLRCSPRSGDLSVYWYQQSLDQGLQFLIQYYNGEERAKGNILERFSAQQFPDLHSELNLSSLELGDSALYFCASSVGANSNQPQHFGDGTRLSIL.